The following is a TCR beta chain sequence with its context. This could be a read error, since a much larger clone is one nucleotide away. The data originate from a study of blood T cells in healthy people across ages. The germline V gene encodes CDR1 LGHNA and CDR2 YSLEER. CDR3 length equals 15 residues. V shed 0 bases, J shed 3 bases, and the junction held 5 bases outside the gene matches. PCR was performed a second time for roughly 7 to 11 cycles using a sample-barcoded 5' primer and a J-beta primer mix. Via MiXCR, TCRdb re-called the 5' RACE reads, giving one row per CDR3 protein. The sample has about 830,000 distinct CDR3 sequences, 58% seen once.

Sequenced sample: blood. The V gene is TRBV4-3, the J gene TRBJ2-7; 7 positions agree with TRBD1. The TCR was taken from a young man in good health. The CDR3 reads CASSQEDRRGYEQYF. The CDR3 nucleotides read TGCGCCAGCAGCCAAGAGGACAGGAGAGGCTACGAGCAGTACTTC.